The TCR beta chain described here comes from a study of blood T cell repertoires in COVID-19. In the study overall: Samples representing acute and convalescent COVID-19 were sourced from the United States, Italy and Spain.

Per the authors' pipeline: Amplification from reference gene primers served as the basis for estimated nucleated cell counts. Clones were sequenced by immunoSEQ multiplex PCR, and TCRdb holds only the in-frame ones, with some missing. The DNA gave D and trimming, while V, J and clone size come from that table. Of under 50,000 clones in the sample, around nine tenths were seen once. This CDR3 comprises 16 residues. The germline V gene has CDR1 LNHNV and CDR2 YYDKDF (reference sequence). The V and J ends lost 3 bases and 2 bases, in that order; junction bases with no gene match: 1. The TCR sequence derives from a man between 65 and 80 years old with active COVID-19. The V and J genes are TRBV15 and TRBJ2-7, with 16 bases that match TRBD2. Material: peripheral blood. The chain's CDR3 is CATSRGLAGGPYEQYF. CDR3 bases: TGTGCCACCAGCAGGGGACTAGCGGGAGGGCCCTACGAGCAGTACTTC.